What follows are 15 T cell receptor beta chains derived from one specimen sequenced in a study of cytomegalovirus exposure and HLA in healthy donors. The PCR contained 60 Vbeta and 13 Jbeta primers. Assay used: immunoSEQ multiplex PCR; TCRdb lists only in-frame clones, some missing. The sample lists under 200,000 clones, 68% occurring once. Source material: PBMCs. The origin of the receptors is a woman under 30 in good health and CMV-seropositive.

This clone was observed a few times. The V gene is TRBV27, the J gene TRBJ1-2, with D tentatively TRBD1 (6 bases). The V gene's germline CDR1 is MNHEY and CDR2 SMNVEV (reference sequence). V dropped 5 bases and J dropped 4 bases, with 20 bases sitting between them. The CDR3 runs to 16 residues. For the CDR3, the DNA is TGTGCCAGCAGTAGAGAGCAGGGGCGGTTGGGCTATGGCTACACCTTC. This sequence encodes CASSREQGRLGYGYTF.

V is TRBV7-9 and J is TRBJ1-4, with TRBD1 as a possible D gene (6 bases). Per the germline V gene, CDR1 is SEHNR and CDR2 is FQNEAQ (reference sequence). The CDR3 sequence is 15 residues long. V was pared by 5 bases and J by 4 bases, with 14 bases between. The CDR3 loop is CASSHPQGINEKLFF. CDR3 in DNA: TGTGCCAGCAGCCACCCACAGGGAATTAATGAAAAACTGTTTTTT.

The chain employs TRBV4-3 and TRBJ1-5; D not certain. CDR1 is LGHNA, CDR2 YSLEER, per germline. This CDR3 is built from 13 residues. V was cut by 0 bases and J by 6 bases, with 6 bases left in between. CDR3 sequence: CASSQDHSQPQHF. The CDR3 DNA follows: TGCGCCAGCAGCCAAGATCACAGTCAGCCCCAGCATTTT.

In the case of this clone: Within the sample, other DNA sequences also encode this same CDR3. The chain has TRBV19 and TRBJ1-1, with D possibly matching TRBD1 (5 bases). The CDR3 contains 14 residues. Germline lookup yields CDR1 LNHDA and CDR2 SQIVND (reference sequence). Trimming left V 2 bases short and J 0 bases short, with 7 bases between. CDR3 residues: CASSISGVNTEAFF. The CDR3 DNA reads TGTGCCAGTAGTATATCGGGGGTGAACACTGAAGCTTTCTTT.

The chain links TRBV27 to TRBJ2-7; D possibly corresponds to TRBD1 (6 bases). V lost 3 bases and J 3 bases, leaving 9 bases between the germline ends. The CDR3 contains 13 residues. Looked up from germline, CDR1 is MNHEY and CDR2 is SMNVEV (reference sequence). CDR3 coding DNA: TGTGCCAGCAGTTTCGGACAGCACTACGAGCAGTACTTC. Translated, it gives CASSFGQHYEQYF.

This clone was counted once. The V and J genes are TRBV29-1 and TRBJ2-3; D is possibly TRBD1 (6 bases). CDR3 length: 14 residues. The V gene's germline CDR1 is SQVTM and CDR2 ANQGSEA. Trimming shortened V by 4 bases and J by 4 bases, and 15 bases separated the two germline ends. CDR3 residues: CSVGNRVLSDTQYF. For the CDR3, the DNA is TGCAGCGTTGGCAACAGGGTTTTGTCAGATACGCAGTATTTT.

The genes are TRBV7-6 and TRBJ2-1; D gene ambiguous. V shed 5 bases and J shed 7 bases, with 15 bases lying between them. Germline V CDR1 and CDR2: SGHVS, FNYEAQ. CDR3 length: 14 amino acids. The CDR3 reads CASSPLEAQNEQFF. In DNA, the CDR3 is TGTGCCAGCAGCCCGCTAGAGGCACAAAATGAGCAGTTCTTC. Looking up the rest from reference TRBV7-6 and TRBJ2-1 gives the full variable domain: GAGVSQSPRYKVTKRGQDVALRCDPISGHVSLYWYRQALGQGPEFLTYFNYEAQQDKSGLPNDRFSAERPEGSISTLTIQRTEQRDSAMYRCASSPLEAQNEQFFGPGTRLTVL.

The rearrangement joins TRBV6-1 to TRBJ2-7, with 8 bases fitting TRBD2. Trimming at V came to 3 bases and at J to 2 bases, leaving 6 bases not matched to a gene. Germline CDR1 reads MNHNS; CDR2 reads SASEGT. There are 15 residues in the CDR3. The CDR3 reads CASSEPGLATYEQYF. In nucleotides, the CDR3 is TGTGCCAGCAGTGAGCCCGGACTAGCCACCTACGAGCAGTACTTC.

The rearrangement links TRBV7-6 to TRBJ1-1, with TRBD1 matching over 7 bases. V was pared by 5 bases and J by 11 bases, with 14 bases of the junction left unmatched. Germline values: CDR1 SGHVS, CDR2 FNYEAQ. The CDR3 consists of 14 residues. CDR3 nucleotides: TGTGCCAGCAGCGGGGAAGTAGGGGGCTTTCCCGCTTTCTTT. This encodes CASSGEVGGFPAFF.

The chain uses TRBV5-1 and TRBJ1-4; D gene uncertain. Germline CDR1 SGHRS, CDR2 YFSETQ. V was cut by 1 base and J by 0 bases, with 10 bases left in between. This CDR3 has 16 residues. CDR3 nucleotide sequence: TGCGCCAGCAGCTTGTATGGGAGAGCAACTAATGAAAAACTGTTTTTT. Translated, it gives CASSLYGRATNEKLFF.

The CDR3 DNA sequence: TGCAGTGCTCGGGGACTGGGTGAGCAGTTCTTC. Translation: CSARGLGEQFF. The chain combines TRBV20-1 with TRBJ2-1; tentative D call: TRBD2 (6 bases). Germline assignment: CDR1 DFQATT and CDR2 SNEGSKA (reference sequence). V was clipped by 5 bases and J by 9 bases, with 11 bases between them. CDR3 length: 11 amino acids.

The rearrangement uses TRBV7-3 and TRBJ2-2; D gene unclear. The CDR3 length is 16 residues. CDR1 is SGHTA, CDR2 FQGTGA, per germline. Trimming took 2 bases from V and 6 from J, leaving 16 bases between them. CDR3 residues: CASSLLSGAPPGELFF. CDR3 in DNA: TGTGCCAGCAGCTTATTGTCAGGTGCCCCCCCCGGGGAGCTGTTTTTT.

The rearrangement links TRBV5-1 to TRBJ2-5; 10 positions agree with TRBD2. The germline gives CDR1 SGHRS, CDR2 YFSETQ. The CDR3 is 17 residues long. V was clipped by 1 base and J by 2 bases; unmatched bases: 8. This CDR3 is CASSLQASGGLQETQYF. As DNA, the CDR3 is TGCGCCAGCAGCTTGCAAGCTAGCGGGGGCCTTCAAGAGACCCAGTACTTC.

The chain's CDR3 is CASSLEQGRGTQYF. The CDR3 DNA sequence: TGCGCCAGCAGCTTGGAACAGGGGAGAGGTACGCAGTATTTT. The V gene is TRBV5-1, the J gene TRBJ2-3, with 7 bases aligning to TRBD1. The V gene end was trimmed by 0 bases and the J gene end by 8 bases; junction bases not matched to a gene: 6. Germline V gene data show CDR1 as SGHRS and CDR2 as YFSETQ. This CDR3 comprises 14 residues.

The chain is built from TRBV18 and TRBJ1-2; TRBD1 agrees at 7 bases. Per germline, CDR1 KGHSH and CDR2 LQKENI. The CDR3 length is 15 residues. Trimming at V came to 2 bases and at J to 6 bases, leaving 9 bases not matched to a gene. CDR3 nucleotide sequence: TGTGCCAGCTCACCAGTCAAACAGGGGACCGATGGCTACACCTTC. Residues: CASSPVKQGTDGYTF. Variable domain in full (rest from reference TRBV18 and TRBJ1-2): NAGVMQNPRHLVRRRGQEARLRCSPMKGHSHVYWYRQLPEEGLKFMVYLQKENIIDESGMPKERFSAEFPKEGPSILRIQQVVRGDSAAYFCASSPVKQGTDGYTFGSGTRLTVV.